The clone carrying this T cell receptor beta chain was counted between two and nine times. A single record per CDR3 protein comes from TCRdb applying MiXCR to the reads. The data contain around 50,000 distinct CDR3 sequences, less than 8% of them singletons. The sample is drawn from a study of patients with pleural tuberculosis. The J segment lost 5 bases and the V segment lost 6 bases, leaving 14 bases of the junction unmatched. Germline V gives CDR1 SQVTM, CDR2 ANQGSEA. The CDR3 has 15 amino acids. The chain carries TRBV29-1 and TRBJ1-2, with 8 bases matching TRBD1. The sequence was collected from a human donor with pleural tuberculosis. The CDR3 DNA reads as TGCAGCGTGAGAGATACACAGGGGGGGAATTATGGCTACACCTTC. This codes for CSVRDTQGGNYGYTF. The variable domain in full, with the rest retrieved from reference TRBV29-1 and TRBJ1-2, is SAVISQKPSRDICQRGTSLTIQCQVDSQVTMMFWYRQQPGQSLTLIATANQGSEATYESGFVIDKFPISRPNLTFSTLTVSNMSPEDSSIYLCSVRDTQGGNYGYTFGSGTRLTVV.